Following are 19 T cell receptor beta chains from one sample sequenced in a study of blood T cell repertoires in COVID-19. Generated by immunoSEQ multiplex PCR, the TCRdb table keeps only in-frame clones and is missing some. The sample contains about 160,000 clones, more than 75% of which appear only once. The sequencing input was peripheral blood. Receptors were obtained from a man aged 18 to 29 with acute or convalescent COVID-19.

The V and J genes are TRBV4-1 and TRBJ1-3; D perhaps matches TRBD1 (6 bases). CDR1 and CDR2 from the germline V gene are MGHRA and YSYEKL. Trimming took off 4 bases at V and 3 bases at J, with 10 bases between the two ends. This CDR3 comprises 14 residues. Here the CDR3 reads CASSPGQSGNTIYF. Written as DNA, the CDR3 is TGCGCCAGCAGCCCGGGACAAAGTGGAAACACCATATATTTT.

This chain connects TRBV5-1 to TRBJ2-7; 9 bases are shared with TRBD1. Losses at the gene ends were 5 bases for V and 7 bases for J; bases not matched to a gene: 16. Germline CDR1 and CDR2: SGHRS and YFSETQ. This CDR3 spans 16 amino acids. The CDR3 loop is CASRLGGPGQGGEQYF. The CDR3 region has the DNA TGCGCCAGCAGACTCGGTGGACCGGGACAGGGTGGGGAGCAGTACTTC.

The rearrangement joins TRBV18 to TRBJ1-1; no reliable D call. Trimming cost V 1 base and J 1 base, with 10 bases left between them. From germline, CDR1 is KGHSH and CDR2 LQKENI. The CDR3 is 15 residues long. CDR3 region: CASSPQGGPNTEAFF. CDR3 sequence (DNA): TGTGCCAGCTCACCACAGGGAGGTCCGAACACTGAAGCTTTCTTT.

The J gene is TRBJ2-7, the V gene TRBV12-2; the table's D call, TRBD2, has no DNA check behind it. TRBV12-2 counts as a pseudogene. The CDR3 consists of 17 residues. CDR3 in DNA: TGTGCAAGTCGCTTAGCGCGGCCTAGCGCCTACTCCTACGAGCAGTACTTC. It is translated as CASRLARPSAYSYEQYF.

V is TRBV5-1 and J is TRBJ1-4, with 10 nucleotides matching TRBD1. Germline V CDR1 and CDR2: SGHRS, YFSETQ. V trimming: 4 bases; J trimming: 5 bases; junction bases outside the gene matches: 2. This CDR3 is 14 amino acids long. The CDR3 reads CASSRTGGNEKLFF. DNA for the CDR3: TGCGCCAGCAGCAGGACAGGGGGGAATGAAAAACTGTTTTTT.

The gene calls are TRBV5-1 and TRBJ2-3, with 9 bases that match TRBD2. Germline V gives CDR1 SGHRS, CDR2 YFSETQ. The CDR3 covers 14 residues. V lost 0 bases to trimming and J lost 4 bases; unmatched junction nucleotides: 0. CDR3 coding DNA: TGCGCCAGCAGCTTGGGACTAGCGGCAGATACGCAGTATTTT. Translation: CASSLGLAADTQYF.

The chain recombines TRBV7-8 with TRBJ1-5; 7 bases match TRBD1. This CDR3 spans 16 amino acids. V lost 1 base, J lost 0 bases, and 3 bases stayed unmatched. Germline CDR1 SGHVS, CDR2 FQNEAQ. CDR3 DNA sequence: TGTGCCAGCAGCTTAGGACAGGGATATAGCAATCAGCCCCAGCATTTT. Its protein product is CASSLGQGYSNQPQHF.

This chain uses TRBV29-1 with TRBJ2-7; TRBD1 matches at 10 bases. Germline V CDR1 and CDR2: SQVTM, ANQGSEA. V was pared by 6 bases and J by 4 bases, with 3 bases of the junction left unmatched. CDR3 size: 12 residues. This CDR3 is CSVTGGLYEQYF. In DNA form, the CDR3 reads TGCAGCGTGACAGGGGGCTTATACGAGCAGTACTTC.

The rearrangement links TRBV4-2 to TRBJ1-1; 10 nucleotides align to TRBD1. Germline lookup yields CDR1 LGHNA and CDR2 YNFKEQ. Unmatched junction bases numbered 16, after V lost 1 base and J lost 5 bases. The CDR3 contains 19 residues. The chain's CDR3 is CASSQGVPAGDRGHTEAFF. The CDR3 coding sequence is TGTGCCAGCAGCCAAGGGGTTCCGGCCGGAGACAGGGGGCATACTGAAGCTTTCTTT.

This clone was seen a handful of times. The chain joins TRBV24-1 to TRBJ1-2; D remains unclear. Trimming shortened V by 3 bases and J by 7 bases, and 5 bases separated the two germline ends. Germline assignment: CDR1 KGHDR and CDR2 SFDVKD. The CDR3 length is 11 residues. CDR3 DNA: TGTGCCACCAGTGATGGCTCTGGCTACACCTTC. Residues: CATSDGSGYTF.

In its sample, this clone was seen a few times. This chain uses TRBV24-1 with TRBJ2-5; TRBD1 is a possible D gene (6 bases). This CDR3 spans 15 amino acids. Between the trimmed V and J ends, which lost 3 bases and 4 bases, there was a span of 14 bases. Per the germline V gene, CDR1 is KGHDR and CDR2 is SFDVKD. The CDR3 DNA reads as TGTGCCACCAGTGATGTAGGACAGTTGGGAGAGACCCAGTACTTC. It specifies CATSDVGQLGETQYF.

This sequence joins TRBV7-2 and TRBJ1-3; maybe TRBD1 (6 bases). V lost 2 bases and J lost 0, with 8 bases in between. Germline CDR1 is SGHTA and CDR2 is FQGNSA. The CDR3 totals 15 residues. The CDR3 reads CASSLNRDSGNTIYF. CDR3 nucleotides: TGTGCCAGCAGCTTAAACAGGGACTCTGGAAACACCATATATTTT.

J is TRBJ1-5 and V is TRBV12-3 or TRBV12-4, with D unclear. Trimming took off 1 base at V and 6 bases at J, with 7 bases between the two ends. CDR3 length: 13 amino acids. The CDR3 reads CASSLGGGQPQHF. In nucleotides, the CDR3 is TGTGCCAGCAGTTTAGGGGGAGGTCAGCCCCAGCATTTT.

This sequence joins TRBV6-5 and TRBJ1-3; no clear D gene. The V end was cut by 10 bases, the J end by 0 bases, with 13 bases between. There are 14 residues in the CDR3. CDR1 is MNHEY and CDR2 is SVGAGI in the germline V gene. CDR3 in DNA: TGTGCCACAAAATCAGTGATCTCTGGAAACACCATATATTTT. It codes for CATKSVISGNTIYF.

The gene calls are TRBV6-1 and TRBJ2-7, with D possibly being TRBD1 (5 bases). The length of the CDR3 is 15 residues. V was trimmed by 2 bases and J by 3 bases, leaving 14 bases between them. Germline CDR1 and CDR2: MNHNS and SASEGT. Written as DNA, the CDR3 is TGTGCCAGCAGTGAAATAACAGCAGGGAACTACGAGCAGTACTTC. Protein sequence: CASSEITAGNYEQYF.

This clone was observed a single time. The chain joins TRBV7-8 to TRBJ2-7; maybe TRBD1 (6 bases). CDR3 length: 15 amino acids. Trimming removed 7 bases from V and 0 bases from J, with 16 bases in between. CDR1 and CDR2 from the germline V gene are SGHVS and FQNEAQ. The CDR3 DNA sequence: TGTGCCAGCACCGAGGGGGTAGGAATCTCCTACGAGCAGTACTTC. It is translated as CASTEGVGISYEQYF.

The gene calls are TRBV18 and TRBJ1-1, with 7 bases that match TRBD1. Unmatched junction bases numbered 3, after V lost 3 bases and J lost 2 bases. This CDR3 comprises 14 residues. The V gene's germline CDR1 is KGHSH and CDR2 LQKENI. The CDR3: CASSPGQTNTEAFF. The CDR3 nucleotides read TGTGCCAGCTCACCGGGACAGACCAACACTGAAGCTTTCTTT. Looking up the rest from reference TRBV18 and TRBJ1-1 gives the full variable domain: NAGVMQNPRHLVRRRGQEARLRCSPMKGHSHVYWYRQLPEEGLKFMVYLQKENIIDESGMPKERFSAEFPKEGPSILRIQQVVRGDSAAYFCASSPGQTNTEAFFGQGTRLTVV.

For the CDR3, the DNA is TGTGCCAGCAGTTACAGGGGCGGGGGGTCTGAAGCTTTCTTT. It encodes CASSYRGGGSEAFF. The chain links TRBV6-5 to TRBJ1-1; weak D call: TRBD1 (5 bases). This CDR3 is 14 amino acids long. Trimming removed 2 bases at V and 6 bases at J, with 13 bases between. From germline, CDR1 is MNHEY and CDR2 SVGAGI.

The chain has TRBV6-6 and TRBJ1-5; the D is unclear. V lost 6 bases to trimming and J lost 2 bases, with 14 bases between them. CDR1 MNHNY and CDR2 SVGAGI come from the germline V gene (reference sequence). CDR3 length: 15 residues. CDR3 region: CASSLRGSRNQPQHF. The CDR3 region has the DNA TGTGCCAGCAGCCTTCGAGGGAGCCGCAATCAGCCCCAGCATTTT.